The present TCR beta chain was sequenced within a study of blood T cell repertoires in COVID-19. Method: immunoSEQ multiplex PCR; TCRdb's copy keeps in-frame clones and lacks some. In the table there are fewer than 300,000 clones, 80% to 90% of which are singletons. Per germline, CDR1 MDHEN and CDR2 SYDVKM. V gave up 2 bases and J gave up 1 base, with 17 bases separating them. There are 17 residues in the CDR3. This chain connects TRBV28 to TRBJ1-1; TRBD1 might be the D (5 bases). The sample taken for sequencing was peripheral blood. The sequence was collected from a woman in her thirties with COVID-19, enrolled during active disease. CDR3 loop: CASSLPQGRRPNTEAFF. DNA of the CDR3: TGTGCCAGCAGTTTACCCCAGGGAAGGAGACCGAACACTGAAGCTTTCTTT.